This T cell receptor beta chain was observed in a study of CD8+ T cells in alopecia areata. Study-level background: Oral tofacitinib (5 to 10 mg twice daily) was administered to treated patients. Scoring of severity for treated patients was based on percentage of affected scalp area. Findings and limits, study-wide: Although TCR sharing was seen in mice, sharing across patients was less clear, possibly for HLA-related reasons.

The sequencing template was cDNA reverse transcribed from extracted RNA. Clones were sequenced by immunoSEQ multiplex PCR, and TCRdb holds only the in-frame ones, with some missing. The data hold 150,000 to 250,000 clones, with roughly 64% observed a single time. For this clone: The antigen remains unidentified.

Germline trimming cut 4 bases from V and 6 bases from J; bases unmatched to any gene: 6. The germline V gene encodes CDR1 SQVTM and CDR2 ANQGSEA. CDR3 length equals 14 residues. Treatment indicated: oral pan-JAK inhibitor, 5-10 mg twice daily. Specimen: CD4+ T cells sorted from blood, collected at week 24, from a patient treated with tofacitinib. This TCR was sampled from a human donor with alopecia areata. The chain links TRBV29-1 to TRBJ2-2; 9 bases align to TRBD2. CDR3 sequence reads: CSVGVAGVAGELFF. DNA for the CDR3: TGCAGCGTTGGGGTAGCGGGAGTTGCCGGGGAGCTGTTTTTT.